One and the same sample provided the 10 T cell receptor beta chains below, sequenced in a study of T cells in Graves' hyperthyroidism and ophthalmopathy (dated by TCRdb to the late 2010s). The library relied on multiplex PCR. Sequencing instrument: Illumina HiSeq 2000. TCR beta CDR3 regions were amplified from RNA transcripts. A first-round RT-PCR of the TCR CDR3 used the HTBI primer set with the Qiagen OneStep RT-PCR kit. TCRdb handled the public reads itself, with Q25 trimming in fastp and clone calling in MiXCR, and kept productive beta chains. Rows are unified per CDR3 protein, each entry keeping the most common DNA and genes. The sample data list nearly 250,000 distinct CDR3 sequences, and roughly 15% of these were observed just once. The ten most abundant clones make up around 30% of the sample. The material sequenced was blood. The receptors derive from a woman aged 18-29 years with Graves' ophthalmopathy.

Regarding this clonotype: The junction departs from germline at one end; a sequencing error may be responsible. The gene calls are TRBV5-5 and TRBJ1-2; D remains ambiguous. The CDR3 runs to 12 residues. Germline V lookup: CDR1 SGHKS, CDR2 YYEKEE (reference sequence). In DNA, the CDR3 is TGTGCCAACAGCCCGGACGGCCATGGCTACACCTTC. This gives the protein CANSPDGHGYTF. Together with reference TRBV5-5 and TRBJ1-2, the CDR3 gives the full variable domain: DAGVTQSPTHLIKTRGQQVTLRCSPISGHKSVSWYQQVLGQGPQFIFQYYEKEERGRGNFPDRFSARQFPNYSSELNVNALLLGDSALYLCANSPDGHGYTFGSGTRLTVV.

The V and J genes are TRBV9 and TRBJ2-7; no clear D. Trimming left V 10 bases short and J 1 base short, with 9 bases between. The CDR3 length is 11 residues. Germline CDR1 SGDLS, CDR2 YYNGEE. Here the CDR3 reads CASGDSYEQYF. CDR3 coding DNA: TGTGCCTCAGGAGATTCCTACGAGCAGTACTTC.

Many counts were recorded for this clonotype. The V and J genes are TRBV29-1 and TRBJ1-1; 10 nucleotides agree with TRBD1. This CDR3 has 13 residues. Germline V gives CDR1 SQVTM, CDR2 ANQGSEA. V trimming: 0 bases; J trimming: 11 bases; junction bases outside the gene matches: 6. This CDR3 is CSVEDVGTGVAFF. The CDR3 DNA sequence: TGCAGCGTTGAAGATGTTGGGACAGGGGTGGCTTTCTTT.

This clonotype was seen ten or more times. CDR3 protein: CASSPPHSGSGANVLTF. CDR3 bases: TGTGCCAGCTCACCGCCCCACTCTGGCTCTGGGGCCAACGTCCTGACTTTC. This chain links TRBV18 with TRBJ2-6; D gene ambiguous. CDR1 KGHSH and CDR2 LQKENI come from the germline V gene. V lost 3 bases and J 0 bases, leaving 12 bases between the germline ends. This CDR3 comprises 17 residues.

The chain employs TRBV7-2 and TRBJ2-3; TRBD2 matches 9 bases. The J segment lost 4 bases and the V segment lost 4 bases, leaving 3 bases of the junction unmatched. Germline lookup yields CDR1 SGHTA and CDR2 FQGNSA. The CDR3 has 14 residues. Here the CDR3 reads CASSSAGGPDTQYF. DNA for the CDR3: TGTGCCAGCAGCTCCGCGGGGGGGCCAGATACGCAGTATTTT.

The chain carries TRBV11-2 and TRBJ1-6; D uncertain. Germline V gives CDR1 SGHAT, CDR2 FQNNGV. The V and J ends lost 6 bases and 9 bases respectively, with 9 bases between them. This CDR3 is built from 12 residues. The CDR3 loop reads CASRRMISPLHF. CDR3 nucleotides: TGTGCCAGCAGGAGAATGATTTCACCCCTCCACTTT.

This clonotype appeared many times. The chain carries TRBV27 and TRBJ2-3, with D uncertain. Germline assignment: CDR1 MNHEY and CDR2 SMNVEV (reference sequence). The CDR3 is made up of 15 amino acids. The V end was cut by 0 bases, the J end by 2 bases, with 9 bases between. CDR3 amino acids: CASSLSWQNTDTQYF. The CDR3 bases are TGTGCCAGCAGTTTATCCTGGCAGAACACAGATACGCAGTATTTT.

This clonotype was detected many times. The genes are TRBV10-3 and TRBJ2-2, with TRBD2 matching over 7 bases. Germline V gives CDR1 ENHRY, CDR2 SYGVKD. The CDR3 extends over 14 amino acids. Unmatched junction bases numbered 7, after V lost 8 bases and J lost 4 bases. CDR3: CAISREATTGELFF. CDR3 DNA: TGTGCCATCTCTCGGGAGGCCACCACCGGGGAGCTGTTTTTT.

In DNA form, the CDR3 reads TGTGCCAGCAGCCTACTCCCAACAGGACAGGGGAATGAGCAGTTCTTC. Protein: CASSLLPTGQGNEQFF. The chain links TRBV7-9 to TRBJ2-1; 9 bases line up with TRBD1. The CDR3 has 16 amino acids. The V gene's germline CDR1 is SEHNR and CDR2 FQNEAQ (reference sequence). V lost 5 bases and J lost 7; bases outside the gene matches: 12.

This clonotype has a count of ten or more. This sequence joins TRBV9 and TRBJ2-1; D ambiguous. The V and J ends lost 0 bases and 7 bases respectively, with 8 bases between them. The CDR3 totals 13 residues. Germline CDR1 SGDLS, CDR2 YYNGEE. DNA for the CDR3: TGTGCCAGCAGCGTAGATCTGAGGAATGAGCAGTTCTTC. It encodes CASSVDLRNEQFF.